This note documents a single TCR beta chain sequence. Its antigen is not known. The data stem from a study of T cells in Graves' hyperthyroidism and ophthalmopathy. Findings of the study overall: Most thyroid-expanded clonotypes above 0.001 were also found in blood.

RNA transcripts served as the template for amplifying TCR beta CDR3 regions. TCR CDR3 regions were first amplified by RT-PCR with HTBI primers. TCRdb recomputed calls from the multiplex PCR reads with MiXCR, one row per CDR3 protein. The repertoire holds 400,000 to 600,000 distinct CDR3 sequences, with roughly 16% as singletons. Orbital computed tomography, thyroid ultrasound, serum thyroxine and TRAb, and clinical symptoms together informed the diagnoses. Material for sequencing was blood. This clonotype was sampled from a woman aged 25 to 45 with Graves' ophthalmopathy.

The DNA of the CDR3 is TGTGCCAGCAGTCCCTGGACAGGGCGAGTAGTTGAAGCTTTCTTT. Protein: CASSPWTGRVVEAFF. The chain is built from TRBV28 and TRBJ1-1; 8 bases are a match to TRBD1. There are 15 residues in the CDR3. V shed 5 bases, J shed 7 bases, and the junction held 12 bases outside the gene matches. Looked up from germline, CDR1 is MDHEN and CDR2 is SYDVKM. The full variable domain, completed using reference TRBV28 and TRBJ1-1, is DVKVTQSSRYLVKRTGEKVFLECVQDMDHENMFWYRQDPGLGLRLIYFSYDVKMKEKGDIPEGYSVSREKKERFSLILESASTNQTSMYLCASSPWTGRVVEAFFGQGTRLTVV.